The 9 T cell receptor beta chains given below trace back to one sample, sequenced in a study of regulatory T cells in long-lasting Graves disease. The time point here: newly diagnosed GD, antithyroid drugs for less than 3 months. RNA extracted from PBMCs served as the sequencing template. Arm-PCR of CDR3 regions with iRepertoire HTBI primers generated TCR beta libraries. TCRdb independently ran MiXCR on the multiplex PCR reads; one entry per CDR3 protein. The sample shows around 420,000 distinct CDR3 sequences, 15% to 18% of them seen only once. The sample here was peripheral blood mononuclear cells (PBMCs), taken at new diagnosis, from a patient treated with antithyroid drugs. These TCRs come from a female donor with Graves disease.

This clonotype was counted ten times or more. A read error may produce the germline difference seen at one junction end. The V and J genes are TRBV7-9 and TRBJ1-1; 7 bases fit TRBD1. The length of the CDR3 is 14 residues. CDR1 is SEHNR, CDR2 FQNEAQ, per germline (reference sequence). The chain's CDR3 is CASSLGQINTEAFF. DNA for the CDR3: TGTGCCAGCAGCTTGGGACAGATAAACACTGAAGCCTTCTTT.

This clonotype appeared many times. This chain links TRBV3-1 with TRBJ1-3, with D tentatively TRBD1 (5 bases). Trimming removed 5 bases at V and 0 bases at J, with 8 bases between. The CDR3 runs to 14 residues. Per the germline V gene, CDR1 is LGHDT and CDR2 is YNNKEL (reference sequence). CDR3 nucleotide sequence: TGTGCCAGCAGCTCCCAGGGCTCTGGAAACACCATATATTTT. Protein: CASSSQGSGNTIYF.

This chain connects TRBV20-1 to TRBJ2-1; TRBD2 matches at 10 bases. The CDR3 loop spans 16 amino acids. V shed 0 bases, J shed 2 bases, and the junction held 4 bases outside the gene matches. The germline V gene encodes CDR1 DFQATT and CDR2 SNEGSKA (reference sequence). CDR3 sequence: CSARDMSGGAYNEQFF. In nucleotides, the CDR3 is TGCAGTGCTAGAGATATGAGCGGGGGGGCCTACAATGAGCAGTTCTTC.

In its sample, this clonotype was seen many times. The genes are TRBV12-3 or TRBV12-4 and TRBJ1-2, with D uncertain. CDR3 size: 14 residues. Trimming removed 5 bases at V and 3 bases at J, with 13 bases between. The CDR3 region has the DNA TGTGCCAGCAGTCCCGGACTTTTGGACTATGGCTACACCTTC. Residues: CASSPGLLDYGYTF.

The chain uses TRBV7-2 and TRBJ1-1; 10 positions agree with TRBD1. The CDR3 covers 16 residues. The V segment lost 4 bases and the J segment 1 base; nucleotides outside the gene matches: 6. The V gene's germline CDR1 is SGHTA and CDR2 FQGNSA. The CDR3 region has the DNA TGTGCCAGCAGCTCCCGACAGGGGGCGAGGAACACTGAAGCTTTCTTT. Translated, it gives CASSSRQGARNTEAFF.

This clonotype came up many times. The chain employs TRBV12-5 and TRBJ2-5; TRBD1 aligns across 9 bases. Germline V gene lookup returns CDR1 LGHNT and CDR2 FRNRAP. V lost 3 bases to trimming and J lost 5 bases; unmatched junction nucleotides: 7. CDR3 length: 15 amino acids. The CDR3 loop is CASGFGTGSTETQYF. CDR3 sequence (DNA): TGTGCTAGTGGTTTTGGGACAGGGAGTACGGAGACCCAGTACTTC.

V usage is TRBV10-1 and J usage is TRBJ2-1, with no clear D. This CDR3 has 14 residues. Trimming left V 4 bases short and J 7 bases short, with 14 bases between. Germline assignment: CDR1 WNHNN and CDR2 SYGVQD (reference sequence). The CDR3 DNA sequence: TGCGCCAGCAGTGCTCCCCGCGAGGTGAATGAGCAGTTCTTC. Its translation: CASSAPREVNEQFF.

The chain links TRBV5-1 to TRBJ2-5; maybe TRBD1 (5 bases). With 3 bases removed from V and 5 bases from J, the gap between germline ends came to 14 bases. Germline V gives CDR1 SGHRS, CDR2 YFSETQ. The CDR3 loop spans 14 amino acids. CDR3 in DNA: TGCGCCAGCAGCTCCGGACCGGACATTGAGACCCAGTACTTC. It yields the protein CASSSGPDIETQYF.

The chain joins TRBV12-3 or TRBV12-4 to TRBJ2-5; the D is unclear. The V and J ends lost 6 bases and 6 bases respectively, with 11 bases between them. The CDR3 totals 12 residues. CDR3 sequence (DNA): TGTGCCAGCAGCCCTGGTGTTCAGACCCAGTACTTC. It yields the protein CASSPGVQTQYF.